This TCR beta chain was documented in a study of cytomegalovirus exposure and HLA in healthy donors. Whole-study findings and limits: The study found most TCR sequences rare, yet found some public TCRs in many donors. Across all donors, roughly uniform sequencing depth was an assumption of the presence/absence analyses.

Regarding this clone: The antigen remains undetermined.

Amplification used 60 Vbeta primers and 13 Jbeta primers. Sequencing was performed with immunoSEQ multiplex PCR; in TCRdb, only in-frame clones are kept and a portion is missing. This sample has around 130,000 clones, with about 78% found just once. This CDR3 is built from 17 residues. V was cut by 7 bases and J by 0 bases, with 20 bases left in between. The TCR originated in a human donor in good health. Source material: PBMCs. This chain joins TRBV6-7 and TRBJ2-3, with D maybe TRBD1 (6 bases). TRBV6-7 is flagged as an ORF with uncertain function. As DNA, the CDR3 is TGTGCCAGCATCCAACGCCGCAGGGGAATAAGCACAGATACGCAGTATTTT. Its protein is CASIQRRRGISTDTQYF.